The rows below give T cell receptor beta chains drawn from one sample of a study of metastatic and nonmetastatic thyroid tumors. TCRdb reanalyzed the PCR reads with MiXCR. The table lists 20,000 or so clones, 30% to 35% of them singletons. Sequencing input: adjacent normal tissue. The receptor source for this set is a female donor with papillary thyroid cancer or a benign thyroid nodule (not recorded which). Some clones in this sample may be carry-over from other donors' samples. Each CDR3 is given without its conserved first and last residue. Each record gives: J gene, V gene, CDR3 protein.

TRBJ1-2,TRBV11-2,ASSGMEGKNNYGYT
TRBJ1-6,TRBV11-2,ASSLDPGGFSPLH
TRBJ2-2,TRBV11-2,ASTTGVAGSGGELF
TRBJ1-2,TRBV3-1,ASSQGGGGYYGYT
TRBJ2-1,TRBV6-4,ASSPNGGRGGNEQF
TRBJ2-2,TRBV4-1,ASSRHQENPGELF
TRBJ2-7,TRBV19,ASSSRETGADEQY
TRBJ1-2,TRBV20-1,SGGDRDYGYA
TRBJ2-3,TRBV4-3,ASSQDRSDIDTQY
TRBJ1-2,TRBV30,AWRGQGSYGYT
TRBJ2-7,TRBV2,ASSQTGGVYEQY
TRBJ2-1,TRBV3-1,ASSHRGTYNEQF
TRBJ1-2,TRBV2,ASREPEDYGYT
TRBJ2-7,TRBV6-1,ASSEYTSGSTRGDEQY
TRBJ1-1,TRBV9,ASSVGGRVENTEAF
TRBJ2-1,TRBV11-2,ASSISGTGNEQF
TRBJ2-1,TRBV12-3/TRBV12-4,ASSLSSPRNEQF
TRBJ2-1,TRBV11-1,ASSFGQGAFNEQF
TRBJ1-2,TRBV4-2,ASSLQGGGYGYT
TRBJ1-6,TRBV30,AWSYRERSPLH
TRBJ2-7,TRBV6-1,ASSKGGSYEQY
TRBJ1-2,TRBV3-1,ASSPRTAGYGYT